This section outlines one T cell receptor (beta chain) sequence together with its context. Duration under 3 months, a NOSPECS grade of at least 4, and a Clinical Activity Score of at least 3 characterized the ophthalmopathy patients. On the basis of clinical symptoms, serum thyroxine and TRAb, thyroid ultrasound and orbital computed tomography, diagnoses were made. The PBMCs had their origin in approximately 10 ml of fresh peripheral blood. The data originate from a study of T cells in Graves' hyperthyroidism and ophthalmopathy. Study as a whole: Blood from the periphery was taken at initial diagnosis, before any treatment.

It was RNA transcripts that yielded the amplified TCR beta CDR3 regions. Researchers ran a first-round RT-PCR on the TCR CDR3 using the HTBI primer set. TCRdb recomputed calls from the multiplex PCR reads with MiXCR, one row per CDR3 protein. Of 500,000 to 550,000 distinct CDR3 sequences in the sample, nearly 20% were seen once. The junction had 14 bases not matched to a gene; V was cut back by 8 bases and J by 5 bases. This CDR3 region has 15 residues. The germline V gene has CDR1 MNHEY and CDR2 SMNVEV (reference sequence). Sample: blood. The J gene is TRBJ2-5, the V gene TRBV27, with 7 bases aligning to TRBD2. The sequence was collected from a middle-aged man with Graves' ophthalmopathy. In nucleotides, the CDR3 is TGTGCCAGCCAGGCTGGGGGGGGAGATTTGGAGACCCAGTACTTC. Translated: CASQAGGGDLETQYF.